These 8 T cell receptor beta chains were sequenced from one sample in a study of cytomegalovirus exposure and HLA in healthy donors. The PCR was carried out with 60 Vbeta primers and 13 Jbeta primers. Data came from immunoSEQ multiplex PCR; TCRdb stores just in-frame clones and leaves some out. The profile shows fewer than 200,000 clones, roughly 70% of them singletons. Sequencing input: PBMCs. These receptors came from a girl aged 5-17 years in good health and CMV-seronegative.

The rearrangement uses TRBV6-4 and TRBJ2-3, with 12 bases matching TRBD2. CDR1 and CDR2 from the germline V gene are MRHNA and SNTAGT. The CDR3 runs 16 residues. Trimming took 0 bases from V and 4 from J; bases not matched to a gene: 2. CDR3 sequence (DNA): TGTGCCAGCAGTGACTCCGGACTAGCGGGGCCAGATACGCAGTATTTT. It translates to CASSDSGLAGPDTQYF.

This chain links TRBV2 with TRBJ2-7, with TRBD2 matching over 15 bases. CDR1 and CDR2 from the germline V gene are SNHLY and FYNNEI. V shed 5 bases, J shed 1 base, and the junction held 6 bases outside the gene matches. The CDR3 covers 17 residues. The CDR3 DNA reads as TGTGCCAGCAGTCCCGCCGGACTAGCGGGGGGGTCCTACGAGCAGTACTTC. Translated: CASSPAGLAGGSYEQYF.

This clone was seen a few times. This sequence joins TRBV5-5 and TRBJ2-1; TRBD1 agrees at 7 bases. Germline assignment: CDR1 SGHKS and CDR2 YYEKEE (reference sequence). This CDR3 is built from 15 residues. V shed 4 bases and J 3 bases; nucleotides not matched to a gene: 7. The CDR3 DNA reads TGTGCCAGCAGCCTCGACAGGGTCAGCTACAATGAGCAGTTCTTC. Translated, it gives CASSLDRVSYNEQFF.

This chain uses TRBV6-6 with TRBJ1-5; D is ambiguous. CDR1 is MNHNY and CDR2 is SVGAGI in the germline V gene (reference sequence). The ends were cut back, 2 bases at V and 2 bases at J, with 10 bases in the middle. CDR3 size: 15 residues. The CDR3 region has the DNA TGTGCCAGCAGTTACGGGAAGGGAGGCAATCAGCCCCAGCATTTT. This sequence encodes CASSYGKGGNQPQHF.

V gene TRBV11-1 combines with J gene TRBJ2-7; TRBD2 is a possible D gene (6 bases). Trimming stripped 4 bases from V and 2 bases from J, with 15 bases between. The CDR3 is 15 residues long. Germline-derived CDR1 and CDR2 are SGHAT and FQDESV (reference sequence). The DNA of the CDR3 is TGTGCCAGCAGCTCCCCGGGGGATATCCCCTACGAGCAGTACTTC. Translated: CASSSPGDIPYEQYF.

About this clone itself: At one end, the junction sequence differs from germline, possibly due to a read error. The V gene is TRBV7-9, the J gene TRBJ1-1, with a tentative D call TRBD1 (5 bases). Germline CDR1 SEHNR, CDR2 FQNEAQ (reference sequence). The CDR3 runs to 15 residues. In DNA, the CDR3 is TGTACCAGCAGCTTAGACGGGGGGGAGAACACTGAAGCTTTCTTT. It is translated as CTSSLDGGENTEAFF.

This chain links TRBV7-5 with TRBJ2-7; the table names TRBD2, a call not compared with the DNA. TRBV7-5 is classified as a pseudogene. This CDR3 contains 12 residues. The CDR3 is CARFARLHEQYF. As DNA, the CDR3 is TGTGCCAGATTTGCGCGTCTGCACGAGCAGTACTTC.

Only a few counts were recorded for this clone. The chain joins TRBV5-6 to TRBJ1-1; a possible D gene is TRBD1 (5 bases). Trimming pared 4 bases from V and 1 base from J, leaving 14 bases between. Germline CDR1 SGHDT, CDR2 YYEEEE. This CDR3 contains 15 residues. As DNA, the CDR3 is TGTGCCAGCAGCCCGCTAGGCCAGGGGAACACTGAAGCTTTCTTT. Translation gives CASSPLGQGNTEAFF.